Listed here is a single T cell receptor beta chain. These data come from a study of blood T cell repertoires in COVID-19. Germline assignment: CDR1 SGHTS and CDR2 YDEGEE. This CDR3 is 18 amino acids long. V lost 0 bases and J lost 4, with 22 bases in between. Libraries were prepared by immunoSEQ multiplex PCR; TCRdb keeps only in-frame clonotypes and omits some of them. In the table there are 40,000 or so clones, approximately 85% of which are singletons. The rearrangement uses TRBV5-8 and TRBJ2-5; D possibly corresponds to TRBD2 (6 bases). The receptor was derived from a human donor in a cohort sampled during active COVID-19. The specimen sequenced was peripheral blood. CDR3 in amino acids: CASSLGLALKPGRETQYF. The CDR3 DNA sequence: TGTGCCAGCAGCTTGGGGTTAGCGCTCAAACCCGGGAGAGAGACCCAGTACTTC. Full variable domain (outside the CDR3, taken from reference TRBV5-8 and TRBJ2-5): EAGVTQSPTHLIKTRGQQATLRCSPISGHTSVYWYQQALGLGLQFLLWYDEGEERNRGNFPPRFSGRQFPNYSSELNVNALELEDSALYLCASSLGLALKPGRETQYFGPGTRLLVL.